This T cell receptor (beta chain) was sequenced for a study of blood T cell repertoires in COVID-19. Across the study: Some COVID-19 samples were acute and others convalescent; all came from the United States, Italy and Spain. Sources were T cells, B-cell-depleted T cells, or PBMCs; the material itself was cDNA or gDNA.

In the authors' workflow: The assay estimated nucleated cells by amplifying reference gene primers. Some clones are missing from TCRdb's copy, which holds only in-frame ones; the method was immunoSEQ multiplex PCR. That table supplies the V and J calls and clone size; D and trimming were determined from the DNA. The data hold 70,000 or so clones, with roughly 80% observed a single time. This CDR3 spans 15 amino acids. Trimming removed 6 bases from V and 0 bases from J, with 11 bases in between. CDR1 is MDHEN, CDR2 SYDVKM, per germline. The V call is TRBV28, the J call TRBJ2-2; a possible D gene is TRBD2 (6 bases). Sequencing was performed on peripheral blood. This sequence originates from a human donor in a cohort sampled during active COVID-19. The CDR3 DNA reads TGTGCCAGCAGCTTGGAGGGAGCGAACACCGGGGAGCTGTTTTTT. It translates to CASSLEGANTGELFF.